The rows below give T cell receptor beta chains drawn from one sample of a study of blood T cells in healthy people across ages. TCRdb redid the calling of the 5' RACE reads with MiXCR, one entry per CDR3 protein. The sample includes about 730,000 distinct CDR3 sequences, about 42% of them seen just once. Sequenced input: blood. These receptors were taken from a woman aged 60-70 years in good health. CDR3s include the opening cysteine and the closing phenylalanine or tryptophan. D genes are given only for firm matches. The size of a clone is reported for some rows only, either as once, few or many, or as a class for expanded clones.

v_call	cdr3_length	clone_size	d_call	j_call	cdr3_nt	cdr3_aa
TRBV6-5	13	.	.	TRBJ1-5	TGTGCCAGCAGTTCCACGGCGAATCAGCCCCAGCATTTT	CASSSTANQPQHF
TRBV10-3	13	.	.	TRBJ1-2	TGTGCCATCAGTGCGGGGGGGGCTCAGGGCTACACCTTC	CAISAGGAQGYTF
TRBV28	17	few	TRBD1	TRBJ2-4	TGTGCCAGCAGTTTACCCGGGACAGGACTAGCCAAAAACATTCAGTACTTC	CASSLPGTGLAKNIQYF
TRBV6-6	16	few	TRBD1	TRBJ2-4	TGTGCCAGCAGGGACAGGGAAGAAGGTTACAAAAACATTCAGTACTTC	CASRDREEGYKNIQYF
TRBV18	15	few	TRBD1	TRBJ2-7	TGTGCCAGCTCTCCTAGATCCGGGACAGGGGAAGAGCAGTACTTC	CASSPRSGTGEEQYF
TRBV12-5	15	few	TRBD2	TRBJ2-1	TGTGCTAGTGGTTTGACTAGCGGGAGGGCCGTTGAGCAGTTCTTC	CASGLTSGRAVEQFF
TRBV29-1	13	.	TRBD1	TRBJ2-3	TGCAGCGTGGGACAGGGAGGGGCGGATACGCAGTATTTT	CSVGQGGADTQYF
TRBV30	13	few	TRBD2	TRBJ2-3	TGTGCCTGGAGGGGCCGATCTAGCGGAACGCAGTATTTT	CAWRGRSSGTQYF
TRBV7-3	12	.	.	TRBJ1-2	TGTGCCAGCAGCAAGCTGGGAAGTGGCTACACCTTC	CASSKLGSGYTF
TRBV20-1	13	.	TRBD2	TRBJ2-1	TGCAGCCCTAGCGGGAGGACCTACAATGAGCAGTTCTTC	CSPSGRTYNEQFF
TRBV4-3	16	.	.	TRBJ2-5	TGCGCCAGCAGCCAGGCCTACAGGGAAACGGGGCATGAGCAGTACTTC	CASSQAYRETGHEQYF
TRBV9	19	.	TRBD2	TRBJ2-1	TGTGCCAGCAGCTTTGAAGCGGGAGCACCGGAGAGCTCCTACAATGAGCAGTTCTTC	CASSFEAGAPESSYNEQFF
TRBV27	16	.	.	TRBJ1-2	TGTGCCAGCAGTTTATCGACAGCAGGGGTGAACTATGGCTACACCTTC	CASSLSTAGVNYGYTF
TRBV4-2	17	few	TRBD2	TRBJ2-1	TGTGCCAGCAGCCAGGACTCTTTAGCGGGAGCCTACAATGAGCAGTTCTTC	CASSQDSLAGAYNEQFF
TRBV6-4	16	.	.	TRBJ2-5	TGTGCCAGCACCCTTGCCCCCGACGAGTCCCAAGAGACCCAGTACTTC	CASTLAPDESQETQYF
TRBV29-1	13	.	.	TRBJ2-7	TGCAGCGTTGCACTGTCCAGCTCCTACGAGCAGTACTTC	CSVALSSSYEQYF
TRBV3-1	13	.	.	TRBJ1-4	TGTGCCAGCAGCCAGGGGGGTAAGGAAAAACTGTTTTTT	CASSQGGKEKLFF
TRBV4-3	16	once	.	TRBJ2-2	TGCGCCAGCAGCCAAGATCCGCAGGGAAGAACCGGGGAGCTGTTTTTT	CASSQDPQGRTGELFF
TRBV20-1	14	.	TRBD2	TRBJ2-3	TGCAGTGCTGCTTCCGCGGGGGGGCCATATACGCAGTATTTT	CSAASAGGPYTQYF
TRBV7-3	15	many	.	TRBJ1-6	TGTGCCAGCAGCTCCGGGACCGCTGATAATTCACCCCTCCACTTT	CASSSGTADNSPLHF
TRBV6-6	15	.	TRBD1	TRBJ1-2	TGTGCCAGCAGTTACACGATAGGACAGGGCGACGGCTACACCTTC	CASSYTIGQGDGYTF
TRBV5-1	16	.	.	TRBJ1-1	TGCGCCAGCAGCTGGCAGAAACCCGGAATGAACACTGAAGCTTTCTTT	CASSWQKPGMNTEAFF
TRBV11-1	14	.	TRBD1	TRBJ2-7	TGTGCCAGCAGCTTAGCCCAGGGGGTCCACGAGCAGTACTTC	CASSLAQGVHEQYF